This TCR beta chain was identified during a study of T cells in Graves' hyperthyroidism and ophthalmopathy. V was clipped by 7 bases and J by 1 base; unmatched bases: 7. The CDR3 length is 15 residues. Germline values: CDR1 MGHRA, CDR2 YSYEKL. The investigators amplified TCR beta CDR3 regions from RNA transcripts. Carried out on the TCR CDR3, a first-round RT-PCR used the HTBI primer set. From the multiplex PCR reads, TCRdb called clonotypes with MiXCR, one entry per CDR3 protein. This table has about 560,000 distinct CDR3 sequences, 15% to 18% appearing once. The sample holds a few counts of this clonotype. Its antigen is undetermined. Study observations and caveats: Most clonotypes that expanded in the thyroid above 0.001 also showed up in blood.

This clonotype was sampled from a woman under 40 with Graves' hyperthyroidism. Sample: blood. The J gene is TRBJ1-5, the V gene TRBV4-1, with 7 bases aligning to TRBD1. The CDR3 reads CASKPTGASNQPQHF. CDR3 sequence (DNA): TGCGCCAGCAAACCTACAGGGGCCAGCAATCAGCCCCAGCATTTT.